Described below is a single TCR beta chain sequence and its context. Antigen specificity is unknown. This entry is derived from a study of cytomegalovirus exposure and HLA in healthy donors. Study overall: Early released data comprised around 79 million unique TCRs from HLA-typed donors.

Primers for the PCR totalled 60 Vbeta and 13 Jbeta. Assay used: immunoSEQ multiplex PCR; TCRdb lists only in-frame clones, some missing. This table holds around 140,000 clones, 85% to 90% found once. The CDR3 spans 16 residues. Trimming took 0 bases from V and 0 from J; bases not matched to a gene: 2. In germline, CDR1 is LNHNV, CDR2 YYDKDF (reference sequence). Study findings and constraints: According to reports, the classifier identified cytomegalovirus status with high specificity and sensitivity.

The chain uses TRBV15 and TRBJ2-3; 8 positions match TRBD1. The receptor's source is a woman between 25 and 40 years old in good health and CMV-seronegative. The material sequenced was PBMCs. CDR3 DNA sequence: TGTGCCACCAGCAGAGAGGGACAGGTTAGCACAGATACGCAGTATTTT. The encoded protein is CATSREGQVSTDTQYF.